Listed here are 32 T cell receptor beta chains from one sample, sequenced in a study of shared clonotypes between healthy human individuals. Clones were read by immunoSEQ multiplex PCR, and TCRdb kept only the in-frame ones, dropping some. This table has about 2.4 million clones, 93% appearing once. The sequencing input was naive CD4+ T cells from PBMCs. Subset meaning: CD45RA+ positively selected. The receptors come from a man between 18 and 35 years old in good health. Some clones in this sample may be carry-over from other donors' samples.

The CDR3 loop reads CASSKGGYGYTF. The DNA for the CDR3 is TGTGCCAGCAGTAAAGGGGGCTATGGCTACACCTTC. The chain carries TRBV6-5 and TRBJ1-2; a possible D gene is TRBD1 (6 bases). CDR3 length: 12 amino acids. V was cut by 5 bases and J by 4 bases, with 8 bases left in between. Germline-derived CDR1 and CDR2 are MNHEY and SVGAGI.

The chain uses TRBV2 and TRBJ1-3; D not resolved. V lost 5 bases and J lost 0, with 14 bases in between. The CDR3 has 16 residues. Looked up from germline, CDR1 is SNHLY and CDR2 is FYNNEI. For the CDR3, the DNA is TGTGCCAGCAGTTACACGTACAGTACCTCTGGAAACACCATATATTTT. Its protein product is CASSYTYSTSGNTIYF.

The CDR3 bases are TGTGCCAGCAGCTTAGCGTCTAGCGGCTCCTACGAGCAGTACTTC. It is translated as CASSLASSGSYEQYF. The chain carries TRBV7-2 and TRBJ2-7; 7 nucleotides align to TRBD2. The CDR3 is 15 amino acids. Germline V gene sequence: CDR1 SGHTA, CDR2 FQGNSA. V was pared by 0 bases and J by 0 bases, with 2 bases of the junction left unmatched. The variable domain in full, with the rest retrieved from reference TRBV7-2 and TRBJ2-7, is GAGVSQSPSNKVTEKGKDVELRCDPISGHTALYWYRQSLGQGLEFLIYFQGNSAPDKSGLPSDRFSAERTGGSVSTLTIQRTQQEDSAVYLCASSLASSGSYEQYFGPGTRLTVT.

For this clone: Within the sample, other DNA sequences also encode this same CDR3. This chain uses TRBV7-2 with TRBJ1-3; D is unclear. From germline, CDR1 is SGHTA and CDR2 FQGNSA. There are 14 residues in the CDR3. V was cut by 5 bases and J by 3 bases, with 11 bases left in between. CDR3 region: CASSPDGSGNTIYF. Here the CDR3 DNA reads TGTGCCAGCAGCCCAGACGGGAGTGGAAACACCATATATTTT.

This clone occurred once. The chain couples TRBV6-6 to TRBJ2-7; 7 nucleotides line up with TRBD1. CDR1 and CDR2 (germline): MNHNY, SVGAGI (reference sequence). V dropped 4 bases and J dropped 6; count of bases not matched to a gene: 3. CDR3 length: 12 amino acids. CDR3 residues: CASSSGGTEQYF. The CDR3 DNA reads TGTGCCAGCAGTTCAGGGGGTACCGAGCAGTACTTC.

The CDR3 DNA is TGTGCCAGCAGTGAAATAAGAGAGAACTATGGCTACACCTTC. It codes for CASSEIRENYGYTF. The chain recombines TRBV6-1 with TRBJ1-2; D unresolved. Trimming left V 2 bases short and J 2 bases short, with 9 bases between. Germline values: CDR1 MNHNS, CDR2 SASEGT. This CDR3 has 14 amino acids.

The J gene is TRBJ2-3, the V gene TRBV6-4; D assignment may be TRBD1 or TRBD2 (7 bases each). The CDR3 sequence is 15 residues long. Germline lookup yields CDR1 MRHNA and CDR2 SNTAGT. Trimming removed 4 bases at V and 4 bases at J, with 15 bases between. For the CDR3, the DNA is TGTGCCAGCAGTGCCGGGGGGCAGGGGGCAGATACGCAGTATTTT. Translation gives CASSAGGQGADTQYF.

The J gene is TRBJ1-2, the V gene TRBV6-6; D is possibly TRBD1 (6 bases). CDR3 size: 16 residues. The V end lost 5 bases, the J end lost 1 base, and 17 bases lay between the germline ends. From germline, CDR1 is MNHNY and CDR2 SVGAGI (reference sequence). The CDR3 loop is CASSHRTGTFNYGYTF. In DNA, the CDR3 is TGTGCCAGCAGTCACCGTACGGGGACATTTAACTATGGCTACACCTTC.

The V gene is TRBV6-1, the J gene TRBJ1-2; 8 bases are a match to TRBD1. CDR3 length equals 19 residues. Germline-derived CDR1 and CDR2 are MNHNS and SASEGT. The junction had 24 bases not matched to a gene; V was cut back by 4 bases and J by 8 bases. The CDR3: CASSVFGPGRDQGARGYTF. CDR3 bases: TGTGCCAGCAGTGTCTTCGGCCCGGGACGGGACCAGGGGGCGAGAGGCTACACCTTC.

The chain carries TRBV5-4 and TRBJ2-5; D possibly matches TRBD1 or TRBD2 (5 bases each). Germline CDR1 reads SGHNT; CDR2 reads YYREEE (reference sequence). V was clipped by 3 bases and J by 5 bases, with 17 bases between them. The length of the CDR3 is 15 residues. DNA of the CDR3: TGTGCCAGCAGCTGGGGGAAGGGTGAGCGGGAGACCCAGTACTTC. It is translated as CASSWGKGERETQYF. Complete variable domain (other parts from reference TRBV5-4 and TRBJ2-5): ETGVTQSPTHLIKTRGQQVTLRCSSQSGHNTVSWYQQALGQGPQFIFQYYREEENGRGNFPPRFSGLQFPNYSSELNVNALELDDSALYLCASSWGKGERETQYFGPGTRLLVL.

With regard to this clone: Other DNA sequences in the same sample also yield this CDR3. The CDR3 protein is CASSLGQGGSYEQYF. The CDR3 DNA reads as TGTGCCAGCAGTTTAGGACAGGGGGGGTCCTACGAGCAGTACTTC. The chain combines TRBV28 with TRBJ2-7, with 10 bases aligning to TRBD1. The CDR3 sequence is 15 residues long. V shed 2 bases and J 1 base; nucleotides not matched to a gene: 2. Germline CDR1 and CDR2: MDHEN and SYDVKM.

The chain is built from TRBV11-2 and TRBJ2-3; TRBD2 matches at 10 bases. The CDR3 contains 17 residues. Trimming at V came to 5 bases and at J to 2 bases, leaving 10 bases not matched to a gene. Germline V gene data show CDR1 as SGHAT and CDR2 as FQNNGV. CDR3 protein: CASSPSSLAGVTDTQYF. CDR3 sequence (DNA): TGTGCCAGCAGCCCATCCTCCCTAGCGGGGGTCACAGATACGCAGTATTTT. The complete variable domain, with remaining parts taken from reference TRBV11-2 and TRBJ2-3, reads EAGVAQSPRYKIIEKRQSVAFWCNPISGHATLYWYQQILGQGPKLLIQFQNNGVVDDSQLPKDRFSAERLKGVDSTLKIQPAKLEDSAVYLCASSPSSLAGVTDTQYFGPGTRLTVL.

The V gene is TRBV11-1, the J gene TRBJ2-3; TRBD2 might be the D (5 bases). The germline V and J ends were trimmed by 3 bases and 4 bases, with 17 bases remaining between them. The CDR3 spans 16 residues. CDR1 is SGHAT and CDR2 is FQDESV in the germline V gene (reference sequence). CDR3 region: CASSFSGSFPPDTQYF. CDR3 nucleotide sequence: TGTGCCAGCAGCTTTTCTGGGAGTTTCCCCCCAGATACGCAGTATTTT.

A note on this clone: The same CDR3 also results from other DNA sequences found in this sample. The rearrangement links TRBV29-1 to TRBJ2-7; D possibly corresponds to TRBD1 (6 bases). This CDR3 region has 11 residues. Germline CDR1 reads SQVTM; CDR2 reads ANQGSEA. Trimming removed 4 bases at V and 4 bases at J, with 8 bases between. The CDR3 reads CSVGRGYEQYF. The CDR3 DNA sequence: TGCAGCGTTGGCAGGGGATACGAGCAGTACTTC.

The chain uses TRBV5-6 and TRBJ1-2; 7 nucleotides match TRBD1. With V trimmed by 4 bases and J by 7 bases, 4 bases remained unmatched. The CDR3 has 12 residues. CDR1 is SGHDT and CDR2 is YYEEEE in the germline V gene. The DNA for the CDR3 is TGTGCCAGCAGCAGACAGGGTGGTGGCTACACCTTC. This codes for CASSRQGGGYTF.

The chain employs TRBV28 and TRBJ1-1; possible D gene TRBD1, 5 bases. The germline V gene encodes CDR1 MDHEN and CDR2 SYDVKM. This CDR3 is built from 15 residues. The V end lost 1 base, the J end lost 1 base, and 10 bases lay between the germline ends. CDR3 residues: CASSLLDTGNTEAFF. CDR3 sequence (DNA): TGTGCCAGCAGTTTATTGGATACAGGGAACACTGAAGCTTTCTTT.

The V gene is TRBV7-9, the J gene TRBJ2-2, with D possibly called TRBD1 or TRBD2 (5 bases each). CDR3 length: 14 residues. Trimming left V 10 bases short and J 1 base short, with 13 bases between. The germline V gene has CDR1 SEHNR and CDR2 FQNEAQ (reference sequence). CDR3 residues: CATGRIMNTGELFF. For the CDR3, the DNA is TGTGCCACGGGACGGATCATGAACACCGGGGAGCTGTTTTTT. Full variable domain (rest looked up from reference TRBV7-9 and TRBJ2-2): DTGVSQNPRHKITKRGQNVTFRCDPISEHNRLYWYRQTLGQGPEFLTYFQNEAQLEKSRLLSDRFSAERPKGSFSTLEIQRTEQGDSAMYLCATGRIMNTGELFFGEGSRLTVL.

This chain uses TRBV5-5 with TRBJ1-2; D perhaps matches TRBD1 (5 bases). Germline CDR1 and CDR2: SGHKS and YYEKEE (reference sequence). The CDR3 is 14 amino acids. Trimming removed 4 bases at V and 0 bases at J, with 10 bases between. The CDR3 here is CASSVDTTNYGYTF. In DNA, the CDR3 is TGTGCCAGCAGCGTGGACACGACTAACTATGGCTACACCTTC. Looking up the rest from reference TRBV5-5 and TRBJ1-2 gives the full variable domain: DAGVTQSPTHLIKTRGQQVTLRCSPISGHKSVSWYQQVLGQGPQFIFQYYEKEERGRGNFPDRFSARQFPNYSSELNVNALLLGDSALYLCASSVDTTNYGYTFGSGTRLTVV.

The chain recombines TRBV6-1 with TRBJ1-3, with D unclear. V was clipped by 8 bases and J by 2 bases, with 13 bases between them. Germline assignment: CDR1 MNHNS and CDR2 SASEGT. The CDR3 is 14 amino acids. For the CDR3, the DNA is TGTGCCAGCGGGAGAAAGGGAGCTGGAAACACCATATATTTT. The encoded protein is CASGRKGAGNTIYF.

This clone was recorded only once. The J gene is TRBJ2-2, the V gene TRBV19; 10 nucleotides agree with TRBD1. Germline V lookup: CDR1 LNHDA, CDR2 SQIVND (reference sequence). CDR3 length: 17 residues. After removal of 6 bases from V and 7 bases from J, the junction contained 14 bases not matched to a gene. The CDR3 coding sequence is TGTGCCAGTAGCACGGTCGGGACAGGGGATGTTGGCGGGGAGCTGTTTTTT. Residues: CASSTVGTGDVGGELFF.

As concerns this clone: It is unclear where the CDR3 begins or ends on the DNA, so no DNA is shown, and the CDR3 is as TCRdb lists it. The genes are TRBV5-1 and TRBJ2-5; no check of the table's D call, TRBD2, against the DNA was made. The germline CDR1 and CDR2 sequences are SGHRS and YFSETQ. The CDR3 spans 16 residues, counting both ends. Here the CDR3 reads CASTSGGYLYQETQYF.

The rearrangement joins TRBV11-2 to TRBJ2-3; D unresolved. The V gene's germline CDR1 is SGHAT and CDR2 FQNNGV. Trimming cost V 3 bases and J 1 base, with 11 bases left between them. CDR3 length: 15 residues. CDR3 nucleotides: TGTGCCAGCAGCTTGATGAGGTCCGGCACAGATACGCAGTATTTT. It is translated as CASSLMRSGTDTQYF.

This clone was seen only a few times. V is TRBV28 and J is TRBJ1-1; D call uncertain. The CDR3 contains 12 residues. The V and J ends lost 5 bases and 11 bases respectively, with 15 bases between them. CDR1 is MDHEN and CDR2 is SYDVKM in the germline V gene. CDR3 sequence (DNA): TGTGCCAGCAGTACTCCTCTGGTAGGTGCTTTCTTT. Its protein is CASSTPLVGAFF. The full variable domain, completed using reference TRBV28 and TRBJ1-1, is DVKVTQSSRYLVKRTGEKVFLECVQDMDHENMFWYRQDPGLGLRLIYFSYDVKMKEKGDIPEGYSVSREKKERFSLILESASTNQTSMYLCASSTPLVGAFFGQGTRLTVV.

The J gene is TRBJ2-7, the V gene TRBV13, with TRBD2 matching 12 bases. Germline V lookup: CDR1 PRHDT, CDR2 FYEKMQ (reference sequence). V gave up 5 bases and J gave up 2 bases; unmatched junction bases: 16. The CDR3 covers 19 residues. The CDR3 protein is CASSPADSLLAGGTYEQYF. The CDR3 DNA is TGTGCCAGCAGCCCCGCCGATTCCCTACTAGCGGGAGGTACCTACGAGCAGTACTTC. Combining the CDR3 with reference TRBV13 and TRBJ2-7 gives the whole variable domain AAGVIQSPRHLIKEKRETATLKCYPIPRHDTVYWYQQGPGQDPQFLISFYEKMQSDKGSIPDRFSAQQFSDYHSELNMSSLELGDSALYFCASSPADSLLAGGTYEQYFGPGTRLTVT.

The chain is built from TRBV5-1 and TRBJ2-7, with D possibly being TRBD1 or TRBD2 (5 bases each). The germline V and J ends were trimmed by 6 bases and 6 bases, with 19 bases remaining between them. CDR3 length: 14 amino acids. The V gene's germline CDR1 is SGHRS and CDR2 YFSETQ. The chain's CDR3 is CASTRGDRSPEQYF. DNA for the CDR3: TGCGCCAGCACCCGAGGGGACCGAAGTCCCGAGCAGTACTTC. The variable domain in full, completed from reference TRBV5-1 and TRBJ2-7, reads KAGVTQTPRYLIKTRGQQVTLSCSPISGHRSVSWYQQTPGQGLQFLFEYFSETQRNKGNFPGRFSGRQFSNSRSEMNVSTLELGDSALYLCASTRGDRSPEQYFGPGTRLTVT.

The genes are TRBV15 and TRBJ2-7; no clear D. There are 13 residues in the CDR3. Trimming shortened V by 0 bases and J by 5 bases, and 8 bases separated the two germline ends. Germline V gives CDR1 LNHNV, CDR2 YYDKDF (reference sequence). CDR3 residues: CATSRDFLHEQYF. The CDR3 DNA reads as TGTGCCACCAGCAGAGATTTCCTACACGAGCAGTACTTC.

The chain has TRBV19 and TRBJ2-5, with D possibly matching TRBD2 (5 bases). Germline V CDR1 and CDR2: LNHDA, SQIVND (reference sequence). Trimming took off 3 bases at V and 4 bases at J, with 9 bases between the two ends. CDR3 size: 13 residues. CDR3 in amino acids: CASSIAGGETQYF. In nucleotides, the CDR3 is TGTGCCAGTAGTATTGCAGGAGGAGAGACCCAGTACTTC.

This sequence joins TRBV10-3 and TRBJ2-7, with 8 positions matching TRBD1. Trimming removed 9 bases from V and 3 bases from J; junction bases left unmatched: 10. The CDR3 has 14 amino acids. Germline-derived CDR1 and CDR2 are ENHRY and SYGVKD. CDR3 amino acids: CAINNGQGHYEQYF. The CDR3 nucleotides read TGTGCCATAAACAACGGACAGGGTCACTACGAGCAGTACTTC.

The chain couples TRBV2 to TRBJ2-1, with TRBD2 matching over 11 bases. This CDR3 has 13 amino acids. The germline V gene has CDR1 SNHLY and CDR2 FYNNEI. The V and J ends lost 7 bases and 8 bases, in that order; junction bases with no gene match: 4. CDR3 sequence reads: CASTSGRLDEQFF. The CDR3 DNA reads TGTGCCAGCACTAGCGGGAGGCTCGATGAGCAGTTCTTC. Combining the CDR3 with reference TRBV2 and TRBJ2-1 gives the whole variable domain EPEVTQTPSHQVTQMGQEVILRCVPISNHLYFYWYRQILGQKVEFLVSFYNNEISEKSEIFDDQFSVERPDGSNFTLKIRSTKLEDSAMYFCASTSGRLDEQFFGPGTRLTVL.

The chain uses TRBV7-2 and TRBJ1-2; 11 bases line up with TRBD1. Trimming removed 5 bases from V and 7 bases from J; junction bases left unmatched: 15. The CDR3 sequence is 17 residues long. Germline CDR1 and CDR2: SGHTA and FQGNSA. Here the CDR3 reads CASSPPGQGARRGGYTF. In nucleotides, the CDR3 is TGTGCCAGCAGCCCCCCCGGACAGGGGGCGAGGAGGGGTGGCTACACCTTC.

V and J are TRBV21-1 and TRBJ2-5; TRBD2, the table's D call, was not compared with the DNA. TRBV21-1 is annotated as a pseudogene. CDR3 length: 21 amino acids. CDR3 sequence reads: CASSERSPAVTSGTIQETQYF. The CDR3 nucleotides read TGTGCCAGCAGCGAGAGGAGCCCAGCAGTCACTAGCGGGACCATCCAAGAGACCCAGTACTTC.

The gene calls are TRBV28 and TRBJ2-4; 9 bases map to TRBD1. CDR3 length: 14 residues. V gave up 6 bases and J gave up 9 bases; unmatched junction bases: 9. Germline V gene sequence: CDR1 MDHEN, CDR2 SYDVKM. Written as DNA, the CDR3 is TGTGCCAGCAGCCAAACGGCGACAGGGGGCATTCAGTACTTC. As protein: CASSQTATGGIQYF.